The clone carrying this T cell receptor (beta chain) was counted at least ten times. This sample is drawn from a study of T cell repertoires in cytomegalovirus infection. TCRdb ran MiXCR on the reads and lists one entry per CDR3 protein. The data contain tens of thousands of distinct CDR3 sequences, 3% to 4% of them seen just once; the ten biggest clones take up 20% to 25%. Trimming took 5 bases from V and 2 from J; bases not matched to a gene: 8. CDR1 and CDR2 (germline): SGHVS, FQNEAQ. The CDR3 consists of 15 residues. The sequencing input was PBMCs. The chain couples TRBV7-8 to TRBJ1-2, with 7 nucleotides matching TRBD1. This receptor was taken from a human donor in good health (CMV status not recorded). Some clones in this sample may be carry-over from other donors' samples. Here the CDR3 reads CASSHRQGGNYGYTF. CDR3 in DNA: TGTGCCAGCAGCCACCGACAGGGAGGAAACTATGGCTACACCTTC.